The rows below give T cell receptor beta chains drawn from one sample of a study of cytomegalovirus exposure and HLA in healthy donors. Generated by immunoSEQ multiplex PCR, the TCRdb table keeps only in-frame clones and is missing some. This table has around 130,000 clones, 60% to 80% appearing once. Specimen: PBMCs. Receptor source: a woman in her sixties in good health and CMV-seropositive. Both conserved end residues are part of each CDR3. Each record gives: D gene, V gene, clone size, J gene, CDR3 DNA, CDR3 protein. The D gene is left open where the match is weak. The size of a clone is reported for some rows only, either as once, few or many, or as a class for expanded clones.

D: TRBD1; V: TRBV28; size: -; J: TRBJ1-2; DNA: TGTGCCAGCAGTCCCCGGACAGGGGGCTTCCATGGCTACACCTTC; CDR3: CASSPRTGGFHGYTF
D: TRBD2; V: TRBV19; size: -; J: TRBJ2-1; DNA: TGTGCCAGTAGCCCCCTAGCGGGGGCCAGCTCCTACAATGAGCAGTTCTTC; CDR3: CASSPLAGASSYNEQFF
D: TRBD1; V: TRBV9; size: -; J: TRBJ2-2; DNA: TGTGCCAGCAGCGTAGGACAGGGGGCGAACACCGGGGAGCTGTTTTTT; CDR3: CASSVGQGANTGELFF
D: TRBD2; V: TRBV6-1; size: -; J: TRBJ2-3; DNA: TGTGCCAGCAGTCAACTAGCGGGGGGCGAGTATTTT; CDR3: CASSQLAGGEYF
D: TRBD1; V: TRBV19; size: -; J: TRBJ1-5; DNA: TGTGCCAGTAACAGGGGAAACGGCAATCAGCCCCAGCATTTT; CDR3: CASNRGNGNQPQHF
D: -; V: TRBV29-1; size: -; J: TRBJ2-7; DNA: TGCAGCGTTGGAGACGGGTACGAGCAGTACTTC; CDR3: CSVGDGYEQYF
D: TRBD1; V: TRBV7-9; size: -; J: TRBJ1-6; DNA: TGTGCCAGCGAGGGACAGAATAATTCACCCCTCCACTTT; CDR3: CASEGQNNSPLHF
D: -; V: TRBV18; size: -; J: TRBJ2-1; DNA: TGTGCCAGCTCACCACGGGCAGGGGGGTCCTACAATGAGCAGTTCTTC; CDR3: CASSPRAGGSYNEQFF
D: -; V: TRBV7-3; size: -; J: TRBJ1-1; DNA: TGTGCCAGCAGGGCTCAGGGGTTGAACACTGAAGCTTTCTTT; CDR3: CASRAQGLNTEAFF
D: TRBD1; V: TRBV11-1; size: -; J: TRBJ2-5; DNA: TGTGCCAGCAGCTTAGGTGGACAGGGGTTTCAGACCCAGTACTTC; CDR3: CASSLGGQGFQTQYF
D: -; V: TRBV2; size: few; J: TRBJ2-6; DNA: TGTGCCAGCAGTGAAACGGGGACACGACGTCTGGCTGGGGCCAACGTCCTGACTTTC; CDR3: CASSETGTRRLAGANVLTF
D: TRBD2; V: TRBV19; size: few; J: TRBJ2-1; DNA: TGTGCCAGTGGCCCTTATGTTGCGGGGGGTGAGCAGTTCTTC; CDR3: CASGPYVAGGEQFF
D: -; V: TRBV6-6; size: -; J: TRBJ1-2; DNA: TGTGCCAGCAGTTACGAGCGTGGCTACACCTTC; CDR3: CASSYERGYTF
D: -; V: TRBV4-2; size: -; J: TRBJ1-2; DNA: TGTGCCAGCAGCCAAGAAAGGGACATCACTAACTATGGCTACACCTTC; CDR3: CASSQERDITNYGYTF
D: TRBD2; V: TRBV18; size: -; J: TRBJ2-1; DNA: TGTGCCAGCTCACCTGGGACTAGCGGGCGCAATGAGCAGTTCTTC; CDR3: CASSPGTSGRNEQFF
D: TRBD1; V: TRBV2; size: -; J: TRBJ1-1; DNA: TGTGCCAGCAGTGAAGACCGGGACAGTCCTGAAGCTTTCTTT; CDR3: CASSEDRDSPEAFF
D: TRBD2; V: TRBV9; size: few; J: TRBJ2-2; DNA: TGTGCCAGCAGCGCCCTCAGCGGGGGGAACACCGGGGAGCTGTTTTTT; CDR3: CASSALSGGNTGELFF
D: -; V: TRBV11-1; size: -; J: TRBJ2-7; DNA: TGTGCCAGCAGCTTTCGGAGGGGCTACGAGCAGTACTTC; CDR3: CASSFRRGYEQYF
D: TRBD2; V: TRBV5-8; size: few; J: TRBJ2-1; DNA: TGTGCCAGCAGCTTGGCGACGACTAGCGGGGGGGGTTACAATGAGCAGTTCTTC; CDR3: CASSLATTSGGGYNEQFF
D: TRBD2; V: TRBV7-9; size: -; J: TRBJ2-7; DNA: TGTGCCAGCAGCTTAGCAGGACTAGCGATCTACGAGCAGTACTTC; CDR3: CASSLAGLAIYEQYF
D: -; V: TRBV5-1; size: -; J: TRBJ1-5; DNA: TGCGCCAGCAGCTTGCAGGGCCCCCCCAATCAGCCCCAGCATTTT; CDR3: CASSLQGPPNQPQHF
D: -; V: TRBV18; size: few; J: TRBJ2-7; DNA: TGTGCCAGCTCACCCCAAGGGACACCGGGGTACGAGCAGTACTTC; CDR3: CASSPQGTPGYEQYF
D: -; V: TRBV5-4; size: -; J: TRBJ2-7; DNA: TGTGCCAGCAAGCCCCTCGGGGAGGACTACCGCGAGCAGTACTTC; CDR3: CASKPLGEDYREQYF
D: TRBD1; V: TRBV13; size: -; J: TRBJ1-1; DNA: TGTGCCAGCAGCGACCCAGGGGGCACTGAAGCTTTCTTT; CDR3: CASSDPGGTEAFF
D: -; V: TRBV2; size: few; J: TRBJ1-3; DNA: TGTGCCAGCAGATATAAAAGTCCCCGGGACACCATATATTTT; CDR3: CASRYKSPRDTIYF
D: -; V: TRBV6-6; size: few; J: TRBJ2-5; DNA: TGTGCCAGCAGTCTCCAGACAGGCGGAGAGACCCAGTACTTC; CDR3: CASSLQTGGETQYF
D: -; V: TRBV10-3; size: -; J: TRBJ1-1; DNA: TGTGCCATCAGTGAAGGGGGGGGAACTGAAGCTTTCTTT; CDR3: CAISEGGGTEAFF
D: -; V: TRBV7-6; size: few; J: TRBJ1-2; DNA: TGTGCCAGCAGCTTCAACCCCGGGGCTAACTATGGCTACACCTTC; CDR3: CASSFNPGANYGYTF
D: TRBD1; V: TRBV27; size: few; J: TRBJ2-7; DNA: TGTGCCAGCAGTCCGGGACAGGGTTACGAGCAGTACTTC; CDR3: CASSPGQGYEQYF
D: TRBD2; V: TRBV27; size: -; J: TRBJ2-1; DNA: TGTGCCAGCAGTTCGGGGGGGCCCTACAATGAGCAGTTCTTC; CDR3: CASSSGGPYNEQFF
D: -; V: TRBV6-5; size: few; J: TRBJ1-4; DNA: TGTGCCAGCAGATTAAGGGCAGGGTTTGAAAAACTGTTTTTT; CDR3: CASRLRAGFEKLFF
D: TRBD2; V: TRBV5-1; size: -; J: TRBJ2-2; DNA: TGCGCCAGCAGAAAGCCGGGACTAGCGACCGGGGAGCTGTTTTTT; CDR3: CASRKPGLATGELFF
D: -; V: TRBV7-2; size: -; J: TRBJ1-1; DNA: TGTGCCAGCAGCTTCGGGACAATGAACACTGAAGCTTTCTTT; CDR3: CASSFGTMNTEAFF
D: TRBD1; V: TRBV27; size: -; J: TRBJ1-2; DNA: TGTGCCAGCAGGGGCACAGGGGGCGAGGGCTACACCTTC; CDR3: CASRGTGGEGYTF
D: TRBD2; V: TRBV4-1; size: -; J: TRBJ2-5; DNA: TGCGCCAGCAGCCGGGGAAGCGGGGGGCAGGAGACCCAGTACTTC; CDR3: CASSRGSGGQETQYF
D: -; V: TRBV9; size: -; J: TRBJ1-6; DNA: TGTGCCAGCAGCGTGAGCAGGGATTCACCCCTCCACTTT; CDR3: CASSVSRDSPLHF
D: -; V: TRBV6-5; size: few; J: TRBJ1-4; DNA: TGTGCCAGCAGTCCCTCAGGGGTCCTTAATGAAAAACTGTTTTTT; CDR3: CASSPSGVLNEKLFF
D: TRBD1; V: TRBV6-5; size: -; J: TRBJ2-7; DNA: TGTGCCAGCAGTGCCGGGGACAGTATTTATAACGAGCAGTACTTC; CDR3: CASSAGDSIYNEQYF
D: -; V: TRBV7-2; size: -; J: TRBJ1-1; DNA: TGTGCCAGCAGCTTAGTTCAGGTGGCGGGCACTGAAGCTTTCTTT; CDR3: CASSLVQVAGTEAFF